The 23 T cell receptor beta chains below come from one sample, sequenced in a study of regulatory and conventional T cells in RAG deficiency. Conventional CD4+ T cells were sorted from blood as CD25-low CD127-high cells. Produced via immunoSEQ multiplex PCR; TCRdb's table is partial and in-frame only. Of more than 40,000 clones detected, 80% to 90% appear once; the ten largest clones hold approximately 0.51%. These data also featured in a second study, about regulatory T cells. That source notes: Amplification used 52 TRBV primers and 13 TRBJ primers.

The sequencing input was CD4+ effector T cells sorted from blood. The source is a human donor in good health.

The chain recombines TRBV27 with TRBJ2-1, with 8 positions matching TRBD2. CDR3 length: 15 amino acids. Germline V gene sequence: CDR1 MNHEY, CDR2 SMNVEV (reference sequence). J was trimmed by 7 bases and V by 10 bases; bases with no gene match: 15. Written as DNA, the CDR3 is TGTGCCACCTCGGGAGGGGACACCCTGGGGAATGAGCAGTTCTTC. The encoded protein is CATSGGDTLGNEQFF.

This clone was detected once. The J gene is TRBJ2-3, the V gene TRBV5-1, with D uncertain. With 3 bases removed from V and 6 bases from J, the gap between germline ends came to 8 bases. Per the germline V gene, CDR1 is SGHRS and CDR2 is YFSETQ. The CDR3 covers 12 residues. The CDR3 DNA is TGCGCCAGCAGCTCCCCGGGCGATACGCAGTATTTT. The encoded protein is CASSSPGDTQYF.

The chain recombines TRBV6-5 with TRBJ1-2; TRBD1 agrees at 7 bases. Looked up from germline, CDR1 is MNHEY and CDR2 is SVGAGI. The CDR3 loop spans 14 amino acids. The ends lost 6 bases at V and 9 bases at J; junction bases unmatched: 13. The CDR3 sequence is CASRPGTATMSYTF. The CDR3 nucleotides are TGTGCCAGCAGGCCGGGGACAGCTACTATGAGCTACACCTTC.

The gene calls are TRBV6-5 and TRBJ1-2, with D unclear. Germline CDR1 reads MNHEY; CDR2 reads SVGAGI. Trimming stripped 4 bases from V and 8 bases from J, with 17 bases between. This CDR3 spans 14 amino acids. The chain's CDR3 is CASSSPGPGWGYTF. The CDR3 DNA follows: TGTGCCAGCAGTTCTCCGGGCCCCGGGTGGGGCTACACCTTC.

V and J are TRBV19 and TRBJ2-4; maybe TRBD1 (7 bases). This CDR3 has 13 residues. Trimming shortened V by 3 bases and J by 7 bases, and 10 bases separated the two germline ends. Germline V gene lookup returns CDR1 LNHDA and CDR2 SQIVND (reference sequence). The CDR3 DNA is TGTGCCAGTAGTATGGCAGGGGGGAACATTCAGTACTTC. It encodes CASSMAGGNIQYF.

The chain carries TRBV14 and TRBJ1-1; 9 bases line up with TRBD1. J lost 4 bases, V lost 6 bases, and 3 bases had no gene match. CDR1 and CDR2 from the germline V gene are SGHDN and FVKESK. The CDR3 is 13 residues long. The CDR3 loop reads CASRGQGITEAFF. The CDR3 coding sequence is TGTGCCAGCAGGGGACAGGGTATCACTGAAGCTTTCTTT.

This rearrangement joins TRBV28 to TRBJ1-5, with D perhaps TRBD1 (5 bases). CDR1 MDHEN and CDR2 SYDVKM come from the germline V gene. V was trimmed by 4 bases and J by 6 bases, leaving 13 bases between them. CDR3 length equals 14 residues. CDR3 residues: CASSSGDSSQPQHF. The CDR3, as DNA: TGTGCCAGCAGTTCGGGGGATAGTAGTCAGCCCCAGCATTTT. The whole variable domain, filled in from reference TRBV28 and TRBJ1-5, reads DVKVTQSSRYLVKRTGEKVFLECVQDMDHENMFWYRQDPGLGLRLIYFSYDVKMKEKGDIPEGYSVSREKKERFSLILESASTNQTSMYLCASSSGDSSQPQHFGDGTRLSIL.

V gene TRBV10-1 combines with J gene TRBJ2-4; the match to TRBD2 covers 11 bases. CDR3 length: 15 amino acids. Germline V gene sequence: CDR1 WNHNN, CDR2 SYGVQD (reference sequence). J was trimmed by 9 bases and V by 6 bases; bases with no gene match: 10. The chain's CDR3 is CASRLLAGGRGIQYF. The CDR3 DNA reads as TGCGCCAGCAGACTCCTAGCGGGAGGCCGGGGCATTCAGTACTTC.

J is TRBJ1-6 and V is TRBV19; D is ambiguous. Trimming pared 0 bases from V and 7 bases from J, leaving 10 bases between. This CDR3 is 15 amino acids long. Looked up from germline, CDR1 is LNHDA and CDR2 is SQIVND (reference sequence). Here the CDR3 reads CASSIDSLSNSPLHF. In nucleotides, the CDR3 is TGTGCCAGTAGTATAGACAGTCTATCGAATTCACCCCTCCACTTT.

The chain carries TRBV6-5 and TRBJ1-5, with a weak D call TRBD1 (5 bases). Germline CDR1 reads MNHEY; CDR2 reads SVGAGI. The CDR3 consists of 12 residues. The V and J ends lost 6 bases and 4 bases respectively, with 7 bases between them. For the CDR3, the DNA is TGTGCCAGCAGCGCAGGGAATCAGCCCCAGCATTTT. Its protein product is CASSAGNQPQHF.

This chain joins TRBV7-2 and TRBJ2-1, with 10 bases matching TRBD1. After removal of 5 bases from V and 6 bases from J, the junction contained 7 bases not matched to a gene. The CDR3 is 15 residues long. Germline CDR1 reads SGHTA; CDR2 reads FQGNSA. CDR3 in amino acids: CASSRPGTGANEQFF. The CDR3 nucleotides read TGTGCCAGCAGCCGACCCGGGACAGGGGCCAATGAGCAGTTCTTC.

The chain combines TRBV6-1 with TRBJ2-1; 10 nucleotides line up with TRBD2. The length of the CDR3 is 13 residues. The junction had 6 bases not matched to a gene; V was cut back by 6 bases and J by 10 bases. The germline V gene encodes CDR1 MNHNS and CDR2 SASEGT. CDR3 sequence: CASSASGRGEQFF. CDR3 coding DNA: TGTGCCAGCAGCGCTAGCGGGAGAGGGGAGCAGTTCTTC.

The chain couples TRBV7-2 to TRBJ2-5; TRBD2 matches 8 bases. The J segment lost 5 bases and the V segment lost 5 bases, leaving 10 bases of the junction unmatched. The CDR3 has 15 amino acids. Germline lookup yields CDR1 SGHTA and CDR2 FQGNSA. CDR3 sequence (DNA): TGTGCCAGCAGCCCCGGGGGGGCAGGAGGGGAGACCCAGTACTTC. This encodes CASSPGGAGGETQYF.

This sequence joins TRBV7-9 and TRBJ1-1, with D possibly matching TRBD1 (5 bases). Germline V gene data show CDR1 as SEHNR and CDR2 as FQNEAQ (reference sequence). CDR3 length equals 13 residues. V was clipped by 1 base and J by 5 bases, with 8 bases between them. CDR3 residues: CASSLGGATEAFF. As DNA, the CDR3 is TGTGCCAGCAGCTTAGGGGGCGCGACTGAAGCTTTCTTT.

On this clone itself: An end of the junction does not agree with germline; a read error may underlie this. This chain links TRBV14 with TRBJ2-3; 8 nucleotides match TRBD2. This CDR3 is built from 15 residues. CDR1 is SGHDN and CDR2 is FVKESK in the germline V gene. The CDR3 nucleotides read TGTGCCAGCACCCAACTAGCGGAGAACACAGATACGCAGTATTTT. Amino acids: CASTQLAENTDTQYF.

The rearrangement uses TRBV7-9 and TRBJ2-1, with 8 bases fitting TRBD2. With V trimmed by 1 base and J by 0 bases, 5 bases remained unmatched. From germline, CDR1 is SEHNR and CDR2 FQNEAQ (reference sequence). The CDR3 runs to 17 residues. The CDR3 nucleotides are TGTGCCAGCAGCTTAGGTTTAGCGGGGAACTCCTACAATGAGCAGTTCTTC. This sequence encodes CASSLGLAGNSYNEQFF.

This rearrangement joins TRBV10-1 to TRBJ2-5, with 11 bases fitting TRBD2. Germline V gene sequence: CDR1 WNHNN, CDR2 SYGVQD (reference sequence). After removal of 2 bases from V and 5 bases from J, the junction contained 4 bases not matched to a gene. This CDR3 region has 15 residues. The chain's CDR3 is CASSELAGGRETQYF. As DNA, the CDR3 is TGCGCCAGCAGTGAGCTAGCGGGAGGACGGGAGACCCAGTACTTC.

This rearrangement joins TRBV7-6 to TRBJ1-1, with 7 bases lining up with TRBD1. The V and J ends lost 5 bases and 1 base, in that order; junction bases with no gene match: 7. CDR3 length equals 15 residues. Germline CDR1 SGHVS, CDR2 FNYEAQ. The CDR3 DNA follows: TGTGCCAGCAGCCCCGGCAGGGGGAGGAACACTGAAGCTTTCTTT. Its protein product is CASSPGRGRNTEAFF.

This clone was observed once. This chain joins TRBV30 and TRBJ1-2, with 7 nucleotides matching TRBD1. The J segment lost 8 bases and the V segment lost 3 bases, leaving 12 bases of the junction unmatched. Germline lookup yields CDR1 GTSNPN and CDR2 SVGIG (reference sequence). CDR3 length equals 14 residues. For the CDR3, the DNA is TGTGCCTGGAGCCACCGACAGGGACGAGCCGGCTACACCTTC. The encoded protein is CAWSHRQGRAGYTF.

The chain couples TRBV12-5 to TRBJ2-1, with 8 bases matching TRBD2. The V and J ends lost 1 base and 9 bases, in that order; junction bases with no gene match: 17. CDR3 length: 18 residues. CDR1 is LGHNT, CDR2 FRNRAP, per germline. CDR3 sequence (DNA): TGTGCTAGTGGTTTGGCCCAAACTAGCGGCCTGAGCCTCGGTGAGCAGTTCTTC. Residues: CASGLAQTSGLSLGEQFF.

This clone was found a few times. This chain joins TRBV6-5 and TRBJ1-2; possibly TRBD1 for D (6 bases). The CDR3 runs 15 residues. The germline V gene encodes CDR1 MNHEY and CDR2 SVGAGI. V lost 1 base to trimming and J lost 4 bases, with 13 bases between them. The CDR3 region is CASSYYRTESYGYTF. The CDR3 DNA reads TGTGCCAGCAGTTACTACCGGACAGAGTCCTATGGCTACACCTTC.

The table lists this clone with a count of one. The rearrangement links TRBV29-1 to TRBJ2-7; D is uncertain. Germline lookup yields CDR1 SQVTM and CDR2 ANQGSEA. Trimming stripped 0 bases from V and 0 bases from J, with 9 bases between. The CDR3 length is 14 residues. For the CDR3, the DNA is TGCAGCGTTGAAGATACCGGCAGCTCCTACGAGCAGTACTTC. It is translated as CSVEDTGSSYEQYF.

For the CDR3, the DNA is TGTGCCACCAGGGGGGGACTAGCGGAAGAGACCCAGTACTTC. Translation: CATRGGLAEETQYF. The chain links TRBV15 to TRBJ2-5, with TRBD2 identical over 11 bases. Germline V CDR1 and CDR2: LNHNV, YYDKDF (reference sequence). The CDR3 totals 14 residues. Unmatched junction bases numbered 3, after V lost 6 bases and J lost 3 bases. The whole variable domain, remainder taken from reference TRBV15 and TRBJ2-5, is DAMVIQNPRYQVTQFGKPVTLSCSQTLNHNVMYWYQQKSSQAPKLLFHYYDKDFNNEADTPDNFQSRRPNTSFCFLDIRSPGLGDTAMYLCATRGGLAEETQYFGPGTRLLVL.